This TCR beta chain was identified in a study of blood T cell repertoires in COVID-19 (TCRdb year 2020). With respect to the entire study: Samples from collaborators originated in the United States, Italy and Spain and spanned both the acute and convalescent phases of COVID-19. Sample metadata almost always included a de-identified subject ID, COVID-19 status, age in years and sex. Where available, HLA class I and class II types were obtained from metadata supplied by the sample provider rather than from assay-based typing. A freely available public database, intended as a resource for researchers studying the immune response to SARS-CoV-2, is where the repertoires were released. Subjects who had been exposed to COVID-19, were actively infected with it, or had recovered from it provided the deeply sampled blood TCRbeta repertoires that made up the dataset. The samples were drawn from two sources: the first 160 participants of the ongoing ImmuneRACE study, and about 1,300 subjects contributed by 6 global collaborators. The material from the prospective study consisted of cDNA or gDNA derived from T cells, B-cell-depleted T cells, or PBMCs.

Study-wide conclusions, independent of this receptor: How much clinical and demographic metadata was included differed by source and by participant, and the metadata was provided uncurated.

Comments on this clone: There is no known antigen for this receptor. No base qualities exist here, and no much larger clone lies one base off it.

The germline V gene sets CDR1 to MNHEY and CDR2 to SVGAGI. The CDR3 has 12 amino acids, counting the end cysteine and phenylalanine. Just CDR3 DNA is preserved here, 36 bases in frame from base 1. V ends up 10 bases short and J 8 bases short, with an unmatched junction base count of 6. In the prospective study, participants were 18 to 89 years old, resided in under 30 geographic areas of the United States, and were enrolled through a virtual design. To assign participants to cohorts, the prospective study relied on clinical history that participants themselves reported in a screening survey and a study questionnaire. Mobile phlebotomists in the prospective study collected whole blood, serum and a nasopharyngeal or oropharyngeal swab from every participant. Over a roughly 2-month period, participants in the prospective study had the option of providing additional blood draws and questionnaires. Before DNA extraction, prospective study blood samples were shipped either frozen or at room temperature.

The immunoSEQ Assay, a bias-controlled multiplex PCR, was used to amplify TCRbeta CDR3 regions from genomic DNA. Under the source paper's analysis protocol: Within the assay, amplification of reference gene primers was used to estimate how many nucleated cells each sample contained. Sequence reads were collapsed and filtered to measure the absolute abundance of every unique TCRbeta CDR3 rearrangement. For each sample, productive Simpson clonality was calculated as the square root of Simpson's diversity index across productive rearrangements. As stored in TCRdb, this immuneACCESS dataset retains in-frame rearrangements with V and J assigned. A fraction of the clones does not appear; measured against another copy, unresolved V genes explain less than half of the discrepancy, and the remainder lacks a known reason. Clone size and V and J calls were adopted from that table, with D and trimming inferred from the DNA. The sample table holds approximately 200,000 clones, of which approximately 80% were seen once. The ten biggest clones cover approximately 7.4% of the sample.

The sequence is built from TRBV6-5 and TRBJ2-4; the central 9 bases match TRBD1. The sample comprised PBMCs or T cells enriched from blood (not recorded which). The TCR comes from a woman aged 40 to 50 with acute COVID-19. The CDR3 protein: CATRDRADIQYF. The DNA sequence follows: TGTGCCACCCGGGACAGGGCCGACATTCAGTACTTC.